This T cell receptor (beta chain) was observed in a study of vaccination effects on CD4 cells after COVID-19. Study in general: Researchers reported culturing two million PBMC in each well, adding approximately 10 IU/ml IL-2 and roughly 11 ug/ml peptides.

Subsequent to 10 days of culture, CD4+ T cells were isolated. Neither prior SARS-CoV-2 infection nor positive nucleocapsid antibodies were present in the vaccine recipients. IL-2 medium was substituted for half the medium on days 3 and 7. Notes on this clone: Antigen: not known.

The germline CDR1 and CDR2 sequences are LNHDA and SQIVND (reference sequence). This CDR3 spans 14 amino acids. V gave up 5 bases and J gave up 3 bases; unmatched junction bases: 4. Study findings and constraints: The study found that only 1 of 255 vaccine-induced clones from healthy vaccinees cross-reacted with common cold coronaviruses.

TCRdb's copy holds only in-frame clones and misses some; the assay was immunoSEQ multiplex PCR. The sample records over 45,000 clones, around 67% being singletons. The receptor's source is a human donor who received a COVID-19 vaccine. Sequenced material: CD4+ T cells from PBMCs cultured without peptide, taken before COVID-19 vaccination. This chain uses TRBV19 with TRBJ1-3; 7 nucleotides line up with TRBD1. The CDR3 region is CASSPDRDGNTIYF. CDR3 nucleotides: TGTGCCAGTAGTCCCGACAGGGATGGAAACACCATATATTTT.